This T cell receptor beta chain is drawn from a study of T cells in Graves' hyperthyroidism and ophthalmopathy. Amplified TCR beta CDR3 regions came from RNA transcripts. Carried out on the TCR CDR3, a first-round RT-PCR used the HTBI primer set. One entry per CDR3 protein, called by TCRdb with MiXCR from the multiplex PCR reads. The sample contains approximately 630,000 distinct CDR3 sequences, around 15% of which appear only once. Note on this clonotype: The junction departs from the called germline gene at one end, perhaps through a read error.

The source of this sequence is a woman in her thirties with Graves' hyperthyroidism. Source material: blood.

The CDR3 reads CASSQYPRGEQYF. Written as DNA, the CDR3 is TGCGCCAGCAGCCAATATCCTCGCGGAGAGCAGTACTTC. The rearrangement links TRBV6-1 to TRBJ2-7; no definite D call. Per germline, CDR1 MNHNS and CDR2 SASEGT. This CDR3 is built from 13 residues.